Each of the 32 T cell receptor beta chains below was sequenced from the same sample in a study of T-cell reconstitution after alpha-beta-depleted transplantation in children. The authors prepared the TCRbeta library with unique molecular identifiers. TCRdb reprocessed the PCR reads with MiXCR, giving one entry per CDR3 protein. This table has around 200,000 distinct CDR3 sequences, 7.5% to 9.5% appearing once. The specimen comprised PBMCs, mostly from graft donor cells, sampled 360 days after TCRalphabeta/CD19-depleted stem cell transplant. These receptor sequences come from a male patient between 2 and 15 years old who had a stem cell transplant for acute myeloid leukemia, so the T cells may come from the graft donor.

This clonotype was recorded many times. The chain combines TRBV20-1 with TRBJ2-3, with D unresolved. Germline V gene lookup returns CDR1 DFQATT and CDR2 SNEGSKA (reference sequence). Between the trimmed V and J ends, which lost 3 bases and 6 bases, there was a span of 4 bases. This CDR3 is 10 amino acids long. This CDR3 is CSARSDTQYF. CDR3 DNA: TGCAGTGCTAGGAGTGATACGCAGTATTTT.

This clonotype was recorded at least ten times. J is TRBJ2-7 and V is TRBV20-1; no reliable D call. The germline V gene encodes CDR1 DFQATT and CDR2 SNEGSKA (reference sequence). The CDR3 has 15 residues. V dropped 1 base and J dropped 2 bases, with 15 bases sitting between them. The CDR3 protein is CSARGYLGLTYEQYF. The CDR3 DNA follows: TGCAGTGCTAGAGGGTATCTTGGTTTGACCTACGAGCAGTACTTC.

This clonotype appeared many times. The chain combines TRBV12-3 or TRBV12-4 with TRBJ2-2, with D perhaps TRBD1 or TRBD2 (6 bases each). The CDR3 length is 14 residues. The V and J ends lost 6 bases and 6 bases respectively, with 14 bases between them. The CDR3 sequence: CASRRDNSPGELFF. The CDR3 bases are TGTGCCAGCAGGCGGGACAACTCACCCGGGGAGCTGTTTTTT.

There are many counts of this clonotype. The chain is built from TRBV5-1 and TRBJ2-1; D is unresolved. Per germline, CDR1 SGHRS and CDR2 YFSETQ. V was pared by 0 bases and J by 0 bases, with 13 bases between. The CDR3 is 17 residues long. For the CDR3, the DNA is TGCGCCAGCAGCTTGGATAGAACTACCCACTCCTACAATGAGCAGTTCTTC. It is translated as CASSLDRTTHSYNEQFF.

This clonotype has a handful of counts. The chain links TRBV20-1 to TRBJ2-3; D is undetermined. The CDR3 totals 12 residues. Germline-derived CDR1 and CDR2 are DFQATT and SNEGSKA (reference sequence). V lost 2 bases and J lost 2, with 5 bases in between. The CDR3 DNA reads TGCAGTGCTAGACACATCACAGATACGCAGTATTTT. This gives the protein CSARHITDTQYF.

This clonotype was seen at least ten times. The chain recombines TRBV10-3 with TRBJ2-1, with 10 positions matching TRBD2. The CDR3 length is 14 residues. From germline, CDR1 is ENHRY and CDR2 SYGVKD. V shed 11 bases and J 5 bases; nucleotides not matched to a gene: 9. This chain's CDR3 is CAARTSGVNNEQFF. The CDR3 nucleotides read TGTGCCGCCCGAACTAGCGGGGTTAACAATGAGCAGTTCTTC.

This rearrangement joins TRBV7-8 to TRBJ2-7; 12 nucleotides agree with TRBD2. CDR1 and CDR2 (germline): SGHVS, FQNEAQ. Trimming took 5 bases from V and 1 from J; bases not matched to a gene: 3. The CDR3 length is 15 residues. For the CDR3, the DNA is TGTGCCAGCAGCGCACTAGCGGGAGGATCCTACGAGCAGTACTTC. Protein sequence: CASSALAGGSYEQYF.

The J gene is TRBJ2-2, the V gene TRBV5-1; 7 bases fit TRBD2. V lost 5 bases and J lost 0; bases outside the gene matches: 7. From germline, CDR1 is SGHRS and CDR2 YFSETQ. CDR3 length equals 16 residues. For the CDR3, the DNA is TGCGCCAGCAGTCTCGGCGGACTAGCGAACACCGGGGAGCTGTTTTTT. Protein: CASSLGGLANTGELFF.

This clonotype was detected ten times or more. V is TRBV12-3 or TRBV12-4 and J is TRBJ1-3; D call uncertain. The CDR3 is 13 amino acids. V lost 3 bases and J 0 bases, leaving 3 bases between the germline ends. CDR3 loop: CASSFNSGNTIYF. The CDR3 bases are TGTGCCAGCAGTTTCAACTCTGGAAACACCATATATTTT.

This clonotype was seen more than once but under ten times. This chain uses TRBV4-2 with TRBJ2-1; TRBD2 is a possible D gene (6 bases). V lost 0 bases and J 3 bases, leaving 12 bases between the germline ends. Germline CDR1 is LGHNA and CDR2 is YNFKEQ. This CDR3 has 16 residues. CDR3: CASSQDRRGDYNEQFF. The CDR3 DNA is TGTGCCAGCAGCCAAGATCGGAGGGGCGACTACAATGAGCAGTTCTTC.

This sequence joins TRBV20-1 and TRBJ1-5, with 10 nucleotides matching TRBD1. V was clipped by 3 bases and J by 0 bases; unmatched bases: 8. Per the germline V gene, CDR1 is DFQATT and CDR2 is SNEGSKA (reference sequence). CDR3 size: 17 residues. The CDR3 loop reads CSARGQGRLYSNQPQHF. CDR3 DNA sequence: TGCAGTGCTAGGGGACAGGGGCGACTCTATAGCAATCAGCCCCAGCATTTT.

This clonotype was observed at least ten times. The rearrangement joins TRBV3-1 to TRBJ2-1; D ambiguous. The germline V gene has CDR1 LGHDT and CDR2 YNNKEL (reference sequence). With 1 base removed from V and 10 bases from J, the gap between germline ends came to 8 bases. This CDR3 comprises 12 residues. CDR3 DNA sequence: TGTGCCAGCAGCCAAGTGGGCGACGAGCAGTTCTTC. Protein product: CASSQVGDEQFF.

This clonotype was counted between two and nine times. This chain connects TRBV7-3 to TRBJ1-1; D remains unclear. The CDR3 contains 14 residues. CDR1 and CDR2 (germline): SGHTA, FQGTGA. Trimming stripped 1 base from V and 6 bases from J, with 12 bases between. The CDR3 bases are TGTGCCAGCAGCTTAAACCCGGCCGGCGCTGAAGCTTTCTTT. Translated, it gives CASSLNPAGAEAFF.

The sample holds many counts of this clonotype. The CDR3 spells CASSLPGGQETQYF. The CDR3 coding sequence is TGTGCCAGCAGCTTACCGGGAGGGCAAGAGACCCAGTACTTC. The chain combines TRBV7-9 with TRBJ2-5; TRBD2 matches at 8 bases. V was clipped by 2 bases and J by 2 bases; unmatched bases: 1. The CDR3 consists of 14 residues. CDR1 SEHNR and CDR2 FQNEAQ come from the germline V gene (reference sequence).

This clonotype was detected only a few times. The chain employs TRBV4-1 and TRBJ1-5; TRBD1 might be the D (5 bases). Trimming took 0 bases from V and 0 from J, leaving 12 bases between them. In germline, CDR1 is MGHRA, CDR2 YSYEKL. The CDR3 covers 17 residues. This CDR3 reads CASSQEGGGYSNQPQHF. DNA of the CDR3: TGCGCCAGCAGCCAAGAAGGCGGGGGGTATAGCAATCAGCCCCAGCATTTT.

The chain combines TRBV28 with TRBJ2-5, with D hard to call. Trimming took off 2 bases at V and 2 bases at J, with 9 bases between the two ends. CDR1 is MDHEN and CDR2 is SYDVKM in the germline V gene. The CDR3 is made up of 14 amino acids. The CDR3 spells CASSLVQPQETQYF. The CDR3 DNA reads as TGTGCCAGCAGTTTAGTACAACCTCAAGAGACCCAGTACTTC.

This clonotype was detected only a few times. This chain's CDR3 is CASSLSDGVVTDTQYF. The CDR3 DNA reads as TGTGCCAGCAGCTTATCTGATGGGGTTGTCACAGATACGCAGTATTTT. The V gene is TRBV7-6, the J gene TRBJ2-3, with D unresolved. The CDR3 is made up of 16 amino acids. Deletions cut 2 bases from V and 2 bases from J, with 14 bases between. Germline V gene data show CDR1 as SGHVS and CDR2 as FNYEAQ.

This clonotype was seen ten or more times. DNA of the CDR3: TGTGCCACCAGCACCCCCAGGAGGTCCGATGAGCAGTTCTTC. Protein product: CATSTPRRSDEQFF. This chain joins TRBV15 and TRBJ2-1; D possibly corresponds to TRBD2 (5 bases). Germline V gene sequence: CDR1 LNHNV, CDR2 YYDKDF (reference sequence). Between the trimmed V and J ends, which lost 4 bases and 8 bases, there was a span of 15 bases. The CDR3 is made up of 14 amino acids.

This clonotype was seen ten or more times. The chain joins TRBV10-3 to TRBJ2-5; no definite D call. Germline-derived CDR1 and CDR2 are ENHRY and SYGVKD. V lost 0 bases, J lost 2 bases, and 10 bases lay in between. The CDR3 consists of 15 residues. CDR3 DNA: TGTGCCATCAGTGAGTCGACGACCATTCAAGAGACCCAGTACTTC. Amino acid sequence: CAISESTTIQETQYF.

This clonotype was detected many times. The V and J genes are TRBV5-1 and TRBJ2-3; 9 bases line up with TRBD1. V lost 0 bases to trimming and J lost 4 bases; unmatched junction nucleotides: 3. The CDR3 is 15 amino acids. From germline, CDR1 is SGHRS and CDR2 YFSETQ. The CDR3, as DNA: TGCGCCAGCAGCTTGGAGGGACAGGGCGCAGATACGCAGTATTTT. It codes for CASSLEGQGADTQYF.

The CDR3 reads CASSQATGEGNEQYV. DNA for the CDR3: TGCGCCAGCAGCCAAGCGACAGGGGAGGGTAACGAGCAGTACGTC. The rearrangement links TRBV4-1 to TRBJ2-7; tentatively, D is TRBD1 (8 bases). Germline V lookup: CDR1 MGHRA, CDR2 YSYEKL. Trimming removed 1 base from V and 5 bases from J, with 15 bases in between. The CDR3 consists of 15 residues.

In this sample, this clonotype turned up many times. The V call is TRBV29-1, the J call TRBJ2-3, with D perhaps assigned TRBD1 or TRBD2 (6 bases each). Per the germline V gene, CDR1 is SQVTM and CDR2 is ANQGSEA. The CDR3 totals 12 residues. Trimming stripped 7 bases from V and 2 bases from J, with 10 bases between. CDR3 DNA: TGCAGCGCCCGGGGGCTCACAGATACGCAGTATTTT. This encodes CSARGLTDTQYF.

The chain has TRBV7-9 and TRBJ2-5, with D perhaps assigned TRBD1 or TRBD2 (5 bases each). Trimming pared 3 bases from V and 2 bases from J, leaving 10 bases between. The length of the CDR3 is 14 residues. Per the germline V gene, CDR1 is SEHNR and CDR2 is FQNEAQ (reference sequence). The CDR3 reads CASSFFGAQETQYF. The CDR3 DNA sequence: TGTGCCAGCAGCTTTTTCGGGGCACAAGAGACCCAGTACTTC.

In its sample, this clonotype was seen many times. The chain links TRBV12-5 to TRBJ2-7; D ambiguous. The V gene's germline CDR1 is LGHNT and CDR2 FRNRAP. The V and J ends lost 2 bases and 4 bases respectively, with 6 bases between them. The CDR3 is made up of 12 amino acids. The CDR3 region is CASGLPPYEQYF. The CDR3 nucleotides read TGTGCTAGTGGTTTGCCCCCGTACGAGCAGTACTTC.

This clonotype was counted ten times or more. This sequence joins TRBV29-1 and TRBJ2-5; unclear D gene. This CDR3 is 11 amino acids long. Looked up from germline, CDR1 is SQVTM and CDR2 is ANQGSEA. Trimming left V 5 bases short and J 1 base short, with 5 bases between. CDR3 DNA sequence: TGCAGCGTTAATCTCCAAGAGACCCAGTACTTC. Amino acid sequence: CSVNLQETQYF.

This clonotype was detected only once. The chain joins TRBV6-1 to TRBJ1-4, with D uncertain. Germline V lookup: CDR1 MNHNS, CDR2 SASEGT. The CDR3 is 14 amino acids. V gave up 2 bases and J gave up 4 bases, with 8 bases separating them. CDR3 loop: CASSEPVVNEKLFF. Written as DNA, the CDR3 is TGTGCCAGCAGTGAACCCGTTGTTAATGAAAAACTGTTTTTT.

The CDR3 here is CASSRPFGASEAFF. The DNA of the CDR3 is TGTGCCAGCAGTCGGCCGTTCGGGGCCTCTGAAGCTTTCTTT. J is TRBJ1-1 and V is TRBV12-3 or TRBV12-4; D perhaps matches TRBD1 (5 bases). Trimming shortened V by 5 bases and J by 6 bases, and 16 bases separated the two germline ends. The CDR3 consists of 14 residues.

The CDR3 DNA follows: TGTGCCAGCGCCATCTACGAGCAGTACGTC. It codes for CASAIYEQYV. The rearrangement joins TRBV5-8 to TRBJ2-7; D gene ambiguous. The ends were cut back, 7 bases at V and 3 bases at J, with 5 bases in the middle. The germline V gene has CDR1 SGHTS and CDR2 YDEGEE. This CDR3 contains 10 residues.

The V and J genes are TRBV4-1 and TRBJ2-4, with a weak D call TRBD2 (6 bases). This CDR3 is 17 amino acids long. The V and J ends lost 1 base and 6 bases respectively, with 19 bases between them. The germline gives CDR1 MGHRA, CDR2 YSYEKL. Written as DNA, the CDR3 is TGCGCCAGCAGCCAAGGGTCCGCTAGCGAGAGTGGAAACATTCAGTACTTC. Amino acids: CASSQGSASESGNIQYF.

The chain recombines TRBV5-1 with TRBJ2-2, with 14 bases fitting TRBD2. Losses at the gene ends were 3 bases for V and 1 base for J; bases not matched to a gene: 14. CDR1 and CDR2 (germline): SGHRS, YFSETQ. The CDR3 has 21 residues. DNA for the CDR3: TGCGCCAGCAGCTCTCTCGCCGGGACTAGCGGGGGAGGATTGAACACCGGGGAGCTGTTTTTT. Translation: CASSSLAGTSGGGLNTGELFF.

V usage is TRBV20-1 and J usage is TRBJ2-3, with 12 bases fitting TRBD2. Germline V gene data show CDR1 as DFQATT and CDR2 as SNEGSKA (reference sequence). V was pared by 3 bases and J by 6 bases, with 10 bases of the junction left unmatched. This CDR3 is 16 amino acids long. The CDR3 loop is CSARRGGLAGSDTQYF. CDR3 sequence (DNA): TGCAGTGCTAGGCGGGGGGGACTAGCGGGTTCGGATACGCAGTATTTT.

This clonotype was seen only a few times. The chain carries TRBV29-1 and TRBJ2-2, with 9 bases that match TRBD2. This CDR3 is 12 amino acids long. After removal of 7 bases from V and 5 bases from J, the junction contained 2 bases not matched to a gene. Germline loops: CDR1 SQVTM, CDR2 ANQGSEA. The CDR3 spells CSGSGGTGELFF. CDR3 sequence (DNA): TGCAGCGGTAGCGGGGGTACCGGGGAGCTGTTTTTT.